The 12 T cell receptor beta chains given below trace back to one sample, sequenced in a study of cytomegalovirus exposure and HLA in healthy donors. Both 60 Vbeta primers and 13 Jbeta primers went into the PCR. The table came from immunoSEQ multiplex PCR; TCRdb's copy has only in-frame clones and leaves some out. The sample has about 100,000 clones, around 80% seen once. Input material: PBMCs. The receptors come from a woman aged 40 to 50 in good health and CMV-seronegative.

The chain links TRBV23-1 to TRBJ1-2, with 7 bases fitting TRBD1. TRBV23-1 is an ORF, and what it does is uncertain. V gave up 2 bases and J gave up 3 bases; unmatched junction bases: 6. The CDR3 loop spans 15 amino acids. The CDR3 loop is CASSQKTGEDYGYTF. Written as DNA, the CDR3 is TGCGCCAGCAGTCAAAAAACAGGGGAGGACTATGGCTACACCTTC.

Comment on this clone: Relative to the germline gene, one junction end is altered; a read error may explain this. The same CDR3 also results from other DNA sequences found in this sample. The J gene is TRBJ1-1, the V gene TRBV28; D is undetermined. The CDR3 length is 12 residues. Germline CDR1 and CDR2: MDHEN and SYDVKM. The CDR3 bases are TGTGCCAGTAGTTCGACGCGGGGTGAAGCTTTCTTT. Translating gives CASSSTRGEAFF.

The V gene is TRBV19, the J gene TRBJ2-7; 9 nucleotides line up with TRBD1. CDR3 length: 16 residues. The V segment lost 6 bases and the J segment 3 bases; nucleotides outside the gene matches: 12. Germline CDR1 LNHDA, CDR2 SQIVND (reference sequence). The CDR3 DNA is TGTGCCAGTAGCAAACGCGGCCGGGACAGGGACTACGAGCAGTACTTC. Amino acid sequence: CASSKRGRDRDYEQYF.

This chain links TRBV28 with TRBJ1-2; 7 nucleotides align to TRBD1. V dropped 6 bases and J dropped 7; count of bases not matched to a gene: 5. This CDR3 region has 12 residues. Germline V CDR1 and CDR2: MDHEN, SYDVKM. The CDR3 coding sequence is TGTGCCAGCAGGGAGGGGACAGCTGGCTACACCTTC. Encoded protein: CASREGTAGYTF.

V usage is TRBV6-4 and J usage is TRBJ2-2; no firm D call. V was shortened by 6 bases and J by 6 bases, with 8 bases between the two germline ends. In germline, CDR1 is MRHNA, CDR2 SNTAGT. The CDR3 loop spans 12 amino acids. The CDR3 nucleotides are TGTGCCAGCAGATCAGAAGCCGGGGAGCTGTTTTTT. Translated: CASRSEAGELFF.

Only a few counts were recorded for this clone. This chain uses TRBV13 with TRBJ2-7; 9 bases agree with TRBD1. This CDR3 has 14 residues. Germline V CDR1 and CDR2: PRHDT, FYEKMQ (reference sequence). V was pared by 5 bases and J by 3 bases, with 5 bases of the junction left unmatched. CDR3 coding DNA: TGTGCCAGCAGCCCGGGACAGGGTAACTACGAGCAGTACTTC. Amino acids: CASSPGQGNYEQYF.

The CDR3 region has the DNA TGTGCCAGCACGGACAGGGGGCGGGCTTCACCCCTCCACTTT. Translation gives CASTDRGRASPLHF. The chain combines TRBV6-1 with TRBJ1-6; 11 bases map to TRBD1. V trimming: 7 bases; J trimming: 9 bases; junction bases outside the gene matches: 5. There are 14 residues in the CDR3. The V gene's germline CDR1 is MNHNS and CDR2 SASEGT.

V and J are TRBV6-5 and TRBJ1-1, with D unclear. There are 12 residues in the CDR3. The germline V and J ends were trimmed by 10 bases and 1 base, with 10 bases remaining between them. Per the germline V gene, CDR1 is MNHEY and CDR2 is SVGAGI. CDR3: CATSDPNTEAFF. The CDR3 nucleotides are TGTGCCACTTCAGATCCGAACACTGAAGCTTTCTTT.

V and J are TRBV12-5 and TRBJ1-2; 10 bases fit TRBD1. Per the germline V gene, CDR1 is LGHNT and CDR2 is FRNRAP. With 6 bases clipped from V and 7 bases from J, the junction kept 5 bases outside the gene matches. This CDR3 is built from 13 residues. CDR3 amino acids: CASGRQGALGYTF. CDR3 DNA sequence: TGTGCTAGTGGAAGACAGGGGGCGCTTGGCTACACCTTC. Looking up the rest from reference TRBV12-5 and TRBJ1-2 gives the full variable domain: DARVTQTPRHKVTEMGQEVTMRCQPILGHNTVFWYRQTMMQGLELLAYFRNRAPLDDSGMPKDRFSAEMPDATLATLKIQPSEPRDSAVYFCASGRQGALGYTFGSGTRLTVV.

This sequence joins TRBV28 and TRBJ2-1; 8 nucleotides agree with TRBD1. Germline CDR1 MDHEN, CDR2 SYDVKM. The CDR3 is 15 amino acids. V lost 6 bases, J lost 4 bases, and 8 bases stayed unmatched. This CDR3 reads CASRREDRVYNEQFF. Here the CDR3 DNA reads TGTGCCAGCAGAAGGGAGGACAGGGTTTACAATGAGCAGTTCTTC.

This clone was seen a few times. The rearrangement joins TRBV4-1 to TRBJ2-5; D remains ambiguous. The CDR3 consists of 13 residues. V lost 4 bases to trimming and J lost 2 bases, with 8 bases between them. Germline V CDR1 and CDR2: MGHRA, YSYEKL. In DNA, the CDR3 is TGCGCCAGCAGCCCCCAGACTCAAGAGACCCAGTACTTC. Translated: CASSPQTQETQYF.

The J gene is TRBJ2-5, the V gene TRBV5-4, with a weak D call TRBD1 (5 bases). V was clipped by 0 bases and J by 6 bases, with 6 bases between them. Germline V gene data show CDR1 as SGHNT and CDR2 as YYREEE (reference sequence). The CDR3 spans 12 residues. The CDR3 nucleotides are TGTGCCAGCAGCTTGGACAGGAAGACCCAGTACTTC. This codes for CASSLDRKTQYF.